This T cell receptor beta chain was recovered during a study of tumor and adjacent non-tumor tissue in lung cancer. Overall study: There were some 12 adenocarcinoma, 2 squamous cell carcinoma and 1 small cell lung cancer cases. Aged roughly 30 to 76 years, patients included more than nine men and roughly five women with stage I to III disease. Each sample yielded around 4.2 million productive TCRbeta reads on average.

The library came from three nested PCR rounds adapted from ARM-PCR protocols. A single record per CDR3 protein comes from TCRdb applying MiXCR to the multiplex PCR reads. The sample lists 55,000 to 70,000 distinct CDR3 sequences; almost 60% were seen once. Findings and limits, study-wide: TCR diversity was significantly greater in tumor than normal lung tissue.

No cell sorting was done before RNA was extracted from the tissue. With respect to this clonotype: No antigen is known for it. A read error is likely, as this CDR3 ends without the conserved phenylalanine or tryptophan.

Input material: lung tumor tissue. The sequence was obtained from a man aged 45 to 65 with non-small cell lung cancer.

The CDR3 nucleotides read TGTGCCAGCAGTTCCACCCCTCAAAACATTCAGTACCTC. Translated, it gives CASSSTPQNIQYL. The chain joins TRBV28 to TRBJ2-4; D unresolved. Germline-derived CDR1 and CDR2 are MDHEN and SYDVKM. There are 13 residues in the CDR3. Trimming shortened V by 4 bases and J by 5 bases, and 9 bases separated the two germline ends.